This T cell receptor beta chain emerged from a study of metastatic and nonmetastatic thyroid tumors. All patients were treatment-naive before thyroid surgery. The CDR3 has 15 residues. The ends were cut back, 2 bases at V and 4 bases at J, with 15 bases in the middle. CDR1 is SGHTA and CDR2 is FQGNSA in the germline V gene. This clone was seen ten or more times. Using MiXCR, TCRdb re-called clones from the PCR reads. The sample yields approximately 16,000 clones, around 12% seen once. The V and J genes are TRBV7-2 and TRBJ2-7, with a weak D call TRBD2 (6 bases). Specimen: tumor tissue. This receptor was identified in a female donor with papillary thyroid cancer or a benign thyroid nodule (not recorded which). Some clones in this sample may be carry-over from other donors' samples. The CDR3 DNA reads TGTGCCAGCAGCTTACTCTACTCCGCGGGGTACGAGCAGTACTTC. This sequence encodes CASSLLYSAGYEQYF. Complete variable domain (other parts from reference TRBV7-2 and TRBJ2-7): GAGVSQSPSNKVTEKGKDVELRCDPISGHTALYWYRQSLGQGLEFLIYFQGNSAPDKSGLPSDRFSAERTGGSVSTLTIQRTQQEDSAVYLCASSLLYSAGYEQYFGPGTRLTVT.